This T cell receptor beta chain was sequenced in a study of CD8+ T cells in alopecia areata. Once RNA had been extracted, it was reverse transcribed into cDNA to act as the sequencing template. Sequencing was performed with immunoSEQ multiplex PCR; in TCRdb, only in-frame clones are kept and a portion is missing. Of about 300,000 clones listed, over 45% were seen once; the top ten hold under 2%. From germline, CDR1 is LGHNA and CDR2 YSLEER. The length of the CDR3 is 15 residues. Trimming left V 4 bases short and J 0 bases short, with 10 bases between. Treatment indicated: oral pan-JAK inhibitor, 5-10 mg twice daily.

The chain has TRBV4-3 and TRBJ1-3; a possible D gene is TRBD1 (5 bases). This clonotype was sampled from a human donor with alopecia areata. The sample consisted of CD4+ T cells sorted from blood, taken at week 24, from a patient treated with tofacitinib. The DNA of the CDR3 is TGCGCCAGCAGCCGGGACGGCAGCTCTGGAAACACCATATATTTT. Encoded protein: CASSRDGSSGNTIYF.